This TCR beta chain was captured by sequencing in a study of T cell responses to AZD1222 COVID-19 vaccine. Study-level findings and limits: Only 5 or 6 AZD1222 recipients were seropositive at baseline. The study found vaccine-associated CD4 TCRs spanning spike, dominant at 160-218 and 743-854. A rise in Spike-specific TCR breadth and depth followed two AZD1222 doses.

Assay used: immunoSEQ multiplex PCR; TCRdb lists only in-frame clones, some missing. This repertoire shows roughly 170,000 clones, roughly 94% found once; its top ten account for about 1.5%. Remarks on this clone: What it recognizes is unknown.

Germline V gives CDR1 SGHVS, CDR2 FQNEAQ. The junction had 14 bases not matched to a gene; V was cut back by 8 bases and J by 11 bases. This CDR3 has 14 amino acids. The chain joins TRBV7-8 to TRBJ1-4, with TRBD1 matching 7 bases. The sample in question was peripheral blood, obtained 28 days after the second AZD1222 dose. The sequence derives from an adult who received the AZD1222 COVID-19 vaccine. The DNA for the CDR3 is TGTGCCAGCCAATCCGGGACAGAATTGAGGAAACTGTTTTTT. This sequence encodes CASQSGTELRKLFF. The variable domain in full, with the rest retrieved from reference TRBV7-8 and TRBJ1-4, is GAGVSQSPRYKVAKRGQDVALRCDPISGHVSLFWYQQALGQGPEFLTYFQNEAQLDKSGLPSDRFFAERPEGSVSTLKIQRTQQEDSAVYLCASQSGTELRKLFFGSGTQLSVL.